One and the same sample provided the 8 T cell receptor beta chains below, sequenced in a study of T-cell reconstitution after alpha-beta-depleted transplantation in children (dated by TCRdb to 2016 to 2017). Libraries were prepared through PCR. Sequencing instrument: Illumina HiSeq 2500. Molecular barcoding was employed in the preparation of TCR libraries, with unique molecular identifiers being used to normalize TCRbeta repertoire quantification. TCRdb handled the public reads itself, with Q25 trimming in fastp and clone calling in MiXCR, and kept productive beta chains. Each record represents a unique CDR3 protein, reported with the most common genes and DNA among its rows. The sample data list approximately 420,000 distinct CDR3 sequences, and 9.5% to 13% of these were observed just once. The ten largest account for roughly 5.1% of the sample. Sequenced material: PBMCs from the stem cell graft donor, taken from the stem cell graft. Receptors were obtained from a human donor who donated a stem cell graft to a child with acute myeloid leukemia.

The V call is TRBV20-1, the J call TRBJ2-2; D is undetermined. This CDR3 is built from 15 residues. Per germline, CDR1 DFQATT and CDR2 SNEGSKA (reference sequence). V lost 1 base to trimming and J lost 1 base, with 10 bases between them. CDR3 sequence reads: CSARGLRLNTGELFF. The CDR3 DNA is TGCAGTGCTAGAGGGCTACGCCTGAACACCGGGGAGCTGTTTTTT.

The chain has TRBV5-1 and TRBJ1-2; possibly TRBD1 for D (5 bases). The CDR3 loop spans 12 amino acids. Trimming took off 4 bases at V and 3 bases at J, with 7 bases between the two ends. Germline V CDR1 and CDR2: SGHRS, YFSETQ. The CDR3 region is CASSVTDYGYTF. The CDR3 DNA sequence: TGCGCCAGCAGCGTGACAGACTATGGCTACACCTTC.

Here the CDR3 reads CASSGFKNHNEQFF. The CDR3, as DNA: TGTGCCAGCAGCGGTTTCAAGAACCACAATGAGCAGTTCTTC. The chain is built from TRBV6-1 and TRBJ2-1; D unresolved. The CDR3 is made up of 14 amino acids. The germline V and J ends were trimmed by 6 bases and 5 bases, with 14 bases remaining between them. Looked up from germline, CDR1 is MNHNS and CDR2 is SASEGT.

This clonotype was picked up many times. The chain links TRBV4-1 to TRBJ1-2; no definite D call. Between the trimmed V and J ends, which lost 0 bases and 4 bases, there was a span of 6 bases. The CDR3 is made up of 13 amino acids. The germline CDR1 and CDR2 sequences are MGHRA and YSYEKL. The CDR3 loop reads CASSQDGLYGYTF. The CDR3 DNA reads TGCGCCAGCAGCCAAGATGGGCTCTATGGCTACACCTTC.

The chain couples TRBV2 to TRBJ1-2, with D possibly TRBD1 on 5 matching bases. The length of the CDR3 is 14 residues. Trimming removed 8 bases at V and 4 bases at J, with 17 bases between. Germline loops: CDR1 SNHLY, CDR2 FYNNEI. CDR3 region: CASGAGSPSYGYTF. In nucleotides, the CDR3 is TGTGCCAGCGGGGCAGGGTCCCCCTCCTATGGCTACACCTTC. Filled out from reference TRBV2 and TRBJ1-2, the complete variable domain reads EPEVTQTPSHQVTQMGQEVILRCVPISNHLYFYWYRQILGQKVEFLVSFYNNEISEKSEIFDDQFSVERPDGSNFTLKIRSTKLEDSAMYFCASGAGSPSYGYTFGSGTRLTVV.

The rearrangement uses TRBV7-9 and TRBJ1-1; D ambiguous. CDR1 is SEHNR, CDR2 FQNEAQ, per germline (reference sequence). CDR3 length: 13 amino acids. The germline V and J ends were trimmed by 4 bases and 7 bases, with 13 bases remaining between them. CDR3 amino acids: CASSYMAQLEAFF. DNA for the CDR3: TGTGCCAGCAGCTATATGGCACAGCTTGAAGCTTTCTTT.

Written as DNA, the CDR3 is TGTGCCAGCAGCTTAAGGGGTGACGGCGGGGAGCTGTTTTTT. Translated: CASSLRGDGGELFF. The V gene is TRBV7-2, the J gene TRBJ2-2; D perhaps matches TRBD1 (5 bases). V was cut by 2 bases and J by 7 bases, with 11 bases left in between. Germline CDR1 SGHTA, CDR2 FQGNSA. CDR3 length equals 14 residues.

J is TRBJ1-5 and V is TRBV19, with 8 nucleotides matching TRBD1. The CDR3 length is 15 residues. With V trimmed by 1 base and J by 6 bases, 5 bases remained unmatched. Looked up from germline, CDR1 is LNHDA and CDR2 is SQIVND (reference sequence). The CDR3 DNA follows: TGTGCCAGTAGTATAGGGGACAGGCTCCCTCAGCCCCAGCATTTT. Translating gives CASSIGDRLPQPQHF.